The clone carrying this T cell receptor beta chain was detected only once. What it recognizes is unknown. These data are taken from a study of cytomegalovirus exposure and HLA in healthy donors. Overall study context: In a previous analysis, nearly 120 million unique TCR beta sequences were found from approximately 180 million T cells. An early data release held 70 million to 90 million unique TCRs from HLA-typed donors.

Researchers ran the PCR with 60 Vbeta and 13 Jbeta primers. Generated by immunoSEQ multiplex PCR, the TCRdb table keeps only in-frame clones and is missing some. The table records 200,000 or so clones, under 90% of them present only once. Study observations and caveats: As a later analysis showed, a missense DCLRE1C variant was linked to trimming of TCR beta V- and J-genes.

Sample: PBMCs. This TCR was recovered from a boy aged 2 to 10 in good health and CMV-seronegative.

CDR3 coding DNA: TGTGCCAGCAGTGACAGAATAAACACTGAAGCTTTCTTT. This sequence encodes CASSDRINTEAFF. The J gene is TRBJ1-1, the V gene TRBV2; the D is unclear. The CDR3 loop spans 13 amino acids. The V and J ends lost 3 bases and 2 bases respectively, with 7 bases between them. The germline CDR1 and CDR2 sequences are SNHLY and FYNNEI.